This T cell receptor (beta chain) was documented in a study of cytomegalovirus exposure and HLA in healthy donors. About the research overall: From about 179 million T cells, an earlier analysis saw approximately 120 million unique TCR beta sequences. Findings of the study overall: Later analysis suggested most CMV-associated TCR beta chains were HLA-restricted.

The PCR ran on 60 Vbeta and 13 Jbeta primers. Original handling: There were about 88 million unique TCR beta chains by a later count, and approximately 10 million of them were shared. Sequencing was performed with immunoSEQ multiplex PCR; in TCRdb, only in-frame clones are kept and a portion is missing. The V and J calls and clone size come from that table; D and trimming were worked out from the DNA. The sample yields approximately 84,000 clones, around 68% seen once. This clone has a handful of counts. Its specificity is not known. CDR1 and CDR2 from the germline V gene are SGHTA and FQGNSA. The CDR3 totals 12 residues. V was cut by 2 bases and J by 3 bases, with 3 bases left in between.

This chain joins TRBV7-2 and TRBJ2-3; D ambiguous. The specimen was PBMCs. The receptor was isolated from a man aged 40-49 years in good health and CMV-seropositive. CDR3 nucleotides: TGTGCCAGCAGCTTATCGACAGATACGCAGTATTTT. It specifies CASSLSTDTQYF. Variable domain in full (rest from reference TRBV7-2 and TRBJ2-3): GAGVSQSPSNKVTEKGKDVELRCDPISGHTALYWYRQSLGQGLEFLIYFQGNSAPDKSGLPSDRFSAERTGGSVSTLTIQRTQQEDSAVYLCASSLSTDTQYFGPGTRLTVL.